A single sample is the source of the 4 T cell receptor beta chains below, sequenced in a study of blood T cell repertoires in COVID-19. Generated by immunoSEQ multiplex PCR, the TCRdb table keeps only in-frame clones and is missing some. Of more than 90,000 clones in the sample, roughly three quarters were seen once. What was sequenced was peripheral blood. The receptors originated from a woman aged 80 or over with acute or convalescent COVID-19.

The V and J genes are TRBV4-1 and TRBJ1-3; D is unresolved. The CDR3 runs 14 residues. CDR1 is MGHRA, CDR2 YSYEKL, per germline. The V end lost 3 bases, the J end lost 3 bases, and 9 bases lay between the germline ends. The CDR3 loop reads CASSHPAGGNTIYF. Here the CDR3 DNA reads TGCGCCAGCAGCCATCCTGCGGGTGGAAACACCATATATTTT.

This sequence joins TRBV6-5 and TRBJ2-3; maybe TRBD2 (7 bases). V dropped 4 bases and J dropped 1 base, with 15 bases sitting between them. This CDR3 has 16 residues. Germline lookup yields CDR1 MNHEY and CDR2 SVGAGI. CDR3 residues: CASSSAQGGGTDTQYF. DNA for the CDR3: TGTGCCAGCAGTTCCGCACAGGGAGGGGGCACAGATACGCAGTATTTT.

V gene TRBV30 combines with J gene TRBJ2-7; 12 bases map to TRBD2. Trimming at V came to 6 bases and at J to 3 bases, leaving 3 bases not matched to a gene. Germline V gene sequence: CDR1 GTSNPN, CDR2 SVGIG (reference sequence). There are 13 residues in the CDR3. The CDR3 DNA follows: TGTGCCTGTGAGGGACTAGCGGGCTACGAGCAGTACTTC. It codes for CACEGLAGYEQYF.

CDR3 sequence (DNA): TGTGCCAGCAGCTTAAGACAGGGTGGGAACACTGAAGCTTTCTTT. As protein: CASSLRQGGNTEAFF. J is TRBJ1-1 and V is TRBV7-9, with TRBD1 matching over 7 bases. This CDR3 has 15 residues. The ends lost 2 bases at V and 1 base at J; junction bases unmatched: 4. Germline CDR1 reads SEHNR; CDR2 reads FQNEAQ (reference sequence).